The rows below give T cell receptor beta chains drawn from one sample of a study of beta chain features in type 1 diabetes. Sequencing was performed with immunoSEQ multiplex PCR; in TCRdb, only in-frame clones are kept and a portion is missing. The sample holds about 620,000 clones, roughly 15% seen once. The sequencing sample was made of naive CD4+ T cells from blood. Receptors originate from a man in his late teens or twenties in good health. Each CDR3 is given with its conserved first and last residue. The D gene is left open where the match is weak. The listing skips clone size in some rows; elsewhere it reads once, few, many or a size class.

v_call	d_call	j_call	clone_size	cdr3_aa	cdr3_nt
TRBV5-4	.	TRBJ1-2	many	CASSVDSYYGYTF	TGTGCCAGCAGCGTGGACAGCTACTATGGCTACACCTTC
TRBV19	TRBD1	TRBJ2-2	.	CASSIRDRVLIRAGELFF	TGTGCCAGTAGTATCCGGGACAGGGTATTAATTCGTGCCGGGGAGCTGTTTTTT
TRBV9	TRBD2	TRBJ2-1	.	CASSVGGLYGSGGRNEQFF	TGTGCCAGCAGCGTAGGAGGATTATATGGTAGCGGGGGTAGAAATGAGCAGTTCTTC
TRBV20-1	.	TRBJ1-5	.	CSAPNGQPQHF	TGCAGTGCGCCGAACGGTCAGCCCCAGCATTTT
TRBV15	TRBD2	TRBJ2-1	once	CATSRGGRSYNEQFF	TGTGCCACCAGCCGGGGGGGTCGGTCCTACAATGAGCAGTTCTTC
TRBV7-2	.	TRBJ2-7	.	CASSLARVSVAPYEQYF	TGTGCCAGCAGCTTAGCGAGGGTTTCGGTAGCTCCCTACGAGCAGTACTTC
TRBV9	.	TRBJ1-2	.	CASSVGGRGSHGYTF	TGTGCCAGCAGCGTAGGCGGCAGGGGATCCCATGGCTACACCTTC
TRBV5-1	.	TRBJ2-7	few	CASSLAGTGHEQYF	TGCGCCAGCAGCTTGGCGGGGACTGGGCACGAGCAGTACTTC
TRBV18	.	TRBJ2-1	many	CASSPPGRNEQFF	TGTGCCAGCTCACCACCAGGGCGGAATGAGCAGTTCTTC
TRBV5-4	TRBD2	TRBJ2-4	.	CASSLLRGEAKNIQYF	TGTGCCAGCAGCTTACTCCGGGGGGAGGCCAAAAACATTCAGTACTTC
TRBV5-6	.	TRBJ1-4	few	CASSPAGYEKLFF	TGTGCCAGCAGTCCCGCCGGGTATGAAAAACTGTTTTTT
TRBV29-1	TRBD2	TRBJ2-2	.	CSGAGLAGANTGELFF	TGCAGCGGTGCGGGACTAGCGGGAGCGAACACCGGGGAGCTGTTTTTT
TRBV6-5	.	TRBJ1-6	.	CASSYEGRTLNSPLHF	TGTGCCAGCAGTTACGAGGGGCGAACCTTAAATTCACCCCTCCACTTT
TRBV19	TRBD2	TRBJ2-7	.	CASSGGGGFVGEQYF	TGTGCCAGTAGCGGCGGGGGAGGATTTGTGGGCGAGCAGTACTTC
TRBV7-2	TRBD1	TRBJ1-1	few	CASSPDRGGEAFF	TGTGCCAGCAGCCCGGACAGGGGCGGGGAAGCTTTCTTT
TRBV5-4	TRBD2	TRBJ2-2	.	CASSFPSGGSTGELFF	TGTGCCAGCAGCTTCCCTAGCGGGGGGAGCACCGGGGAGCTGTTTTTT
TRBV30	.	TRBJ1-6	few	CAWSGQGNSPLHF	TGTGCCTGGAGTGGGCAGGGGAATTCACCCCTCCACTTT
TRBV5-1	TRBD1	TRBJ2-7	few	CASSLSAGGFRGEQYF	TGCGCCAGCAGCTTGTCGGCAGGGGGCTTTCGCGGCGAGCAGTACTTC
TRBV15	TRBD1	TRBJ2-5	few	CATSRRSGQGARETQYF	TGTGCCACCAGCAGACGCTCGGGGCAGGGGGCTCGGGAGACCCAGTACTTC
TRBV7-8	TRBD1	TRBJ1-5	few	CASSPAGTGMGQPQHF	TGTGCCAGCAGCCCAGCAGGGACAGGGATGGGTCAGCCCCAGCATTTT
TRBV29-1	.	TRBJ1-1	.	CSVGEGMNTEAFF	TGCAGCGTTGGAGAGGGAATGAACACTGAAGCTTTCTTT
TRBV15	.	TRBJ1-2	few	CATSRDQAGYTF	TGTGCCACCAGCAGAGATCAGGCCGGCTACACCTTC
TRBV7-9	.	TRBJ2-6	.	CASSLVSGANVLTF	TGTGCCAGCAGCTTAGTATCTGGGGCCAACGTCCTGACTTTC
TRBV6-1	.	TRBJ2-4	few	CASSDFGRDKNIQYF	TGTGCCAGCAGTGATTTCGGCAGGGACAAAAACATTCAGTACTTC
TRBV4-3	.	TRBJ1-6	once	CASSLVGVGGSPLHF	TGCGCCAGCAGCCTAGTCGGGGTAGGAGGTTCACCCCTCCACTTT
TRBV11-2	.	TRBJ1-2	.	CASSLKPASRLANYGYTF	TGTGCCAGCAGCTTAAAACCCGCTTCCCGTTTAGCTAACTATGGCTACACCTTC
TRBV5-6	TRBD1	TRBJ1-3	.	CASSSTGGGNTIYF	TGTGCCAGCAGCTCGACAGGGGGCGGAAACACCATATATTTT
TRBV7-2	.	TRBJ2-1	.	CASSFGTSNEQFF	TGTGCCAGCAGCTTTGGGACCAGCAATGAGCAGTTCTTC
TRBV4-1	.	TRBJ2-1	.	CASSQGRGSSYNEQFF	TGCGCCAGCAGCCAAGGAAGGGGGAGCTCCTACAATGAGCAGTTCTTC
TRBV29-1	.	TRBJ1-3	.	CSVAGSGNTIYF	TGCAGCGTTGCGGGTTCAGGAAACACCATATATTTT
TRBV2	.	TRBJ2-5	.	CASGGQQETQYF	TGTGCCAGCGGGGGACAACAAGAGACCCAGTACTTC
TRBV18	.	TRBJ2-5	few	CASSPGLAETQYF	TGTGCCAGCTCACCAGGACTCGCGGAGACCCAGTACTTC
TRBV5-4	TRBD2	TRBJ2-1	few	CASSAGLAGPRSYNEQFF	TGTGCCAGCAGCGCGGGACTAGCGGGGCCCCGTTCCTACAATGAGCAGTTCTTC
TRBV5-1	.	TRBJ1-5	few	CASSPGQVGNQPQHF	TGCGCCAGCAGCCCTGGTCAGGTTGGCAATCAGCCCCAGCATTTT
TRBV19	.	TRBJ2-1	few	CASSPQSSYNEQFF	TGTGCCAGTAGTCCTCAGAGCTCCTACAATGAGCAGTTCTTC
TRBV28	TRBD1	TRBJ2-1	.	CASSLWGTGGSEQFF	TGTGCCAGCAGTTTATGGGGAACAGGGGGAAGTGAGCAGTTCTTC
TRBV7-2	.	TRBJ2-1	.	CASSLEVLRANEQFF	TGTGCCAGCAGCTTGGAAGTCCTTCGGGCCAATGAGCAGTTCTTC
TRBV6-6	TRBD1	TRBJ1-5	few	CASSPPGQGKYQPQHF	TGTGCCAGCAGCCCACCGGGACAGGGGAAGTATCAGCCCCAGCATTTT
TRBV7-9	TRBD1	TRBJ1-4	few	CASSPADRGEKLFF	TGTGCCAGCAGCCCCGCCGACAGGGGTGAAAAACTGTTTTTT
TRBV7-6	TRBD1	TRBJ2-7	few	CASSSDRAAQYF	TGTGCCAGCAGCTCGGACAGGGCCGCGCAGTACTTC
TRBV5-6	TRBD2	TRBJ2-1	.	CASSLAGGPHEQFF	TGTGCCAGCAGCTTAGCGGGAGGGCCACATGAGCAGTTCTTC
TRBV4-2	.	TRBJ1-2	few	CASSQGQGTYGYTF	TGTGCCAGCAGCCAAGGTCAGGGTACCTATGGCTACACCTTC
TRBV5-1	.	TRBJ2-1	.	CASSIDSSRAQFF	TGCGCCAGCAGCATTGACAGTTCCCGCGCGCAGTTCTTC
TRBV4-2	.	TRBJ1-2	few	CASSQDMGNYGYTF	TGTGCCAGCAGCCAAGACATGGGTAACTATGGCTACACCTTC
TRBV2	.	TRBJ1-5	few	CASTSAGAQPQHF	TGTGCCAGCACCTCGGCAGGGGCTCAGCCCCAGCATTTT
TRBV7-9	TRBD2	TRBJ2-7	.	CASSRTSGSASEQYF	TGTGCCAGCAGCCGTACTAGCGGGAGCGCATCCGAGCAGTACTTC
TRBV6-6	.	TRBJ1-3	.	CASTGSGNTIYF	TGTGCCAGCACGGGCTCTGGAAACACCATATATTTT
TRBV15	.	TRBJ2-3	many	CATSIADTQYF	TGTGCCACCAGCATTGCAGATACGCAGTATTTT
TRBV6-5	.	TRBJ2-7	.	CASSYGLTYEQYF	TGTGCCAGCAGTTATGGCTTAACCTACGAGCAGTACTTC
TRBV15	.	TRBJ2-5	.	CATSRDRGRDQETQYF	TGTGCCACCAGCAGAGATCGTGGGCGGGACCAAGAGACCCAGTACTTC
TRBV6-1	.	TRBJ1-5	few	CASSDHGGSNQPQHF	TGTGCCAGCAGTGATCATGGGGGAAGCAATCAGCCCCAGCATTTT
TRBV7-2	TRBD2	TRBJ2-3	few	CASSLWLAGGGDTQYF	TGTGCCAGCAGCTTATGGCTAGCGGGGGGAGGAGATACGCAGTATTTT
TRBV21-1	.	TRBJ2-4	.	CASSKEGTHRAKNIQYF	TGTGCCAGCAGCAAAGAAGGGACCCACCGAGCCAAAAACATTCAGTACTTC
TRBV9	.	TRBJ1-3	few	CASSVVGSGNTIYF	TGTGCCAGCAGCGTAGTGGGGTCTGGAAACACCATATATTTT
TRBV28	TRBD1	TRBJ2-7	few	CASSTRQGLSYEQYF	TGTGCCAGCAGTACCCGACAGGGGCTCTCCTACGAGCAGTACTTC
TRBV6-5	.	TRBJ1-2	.	CASSYSGARALYGYTF	TGTGCCAGCAGTTACTCAGGGGCCCGAGCTCTCTATGGCTACACCTTC